A selection of T cell receptor beta chains follows, all from one sample in a study of blood T cell repertoires in COVID-19. This table comes from immunoSEQ multiplex PCR, and its TCRdb copy is limited to in-frame clones, with some not included. The sample shows under 350,000 clones, about nine tenths of them seen only once. The sequenced material came from PBMCs or T cells enriched from blood (not recorded which). The receptors derive from a man in his sixties who had recovered from COVID-19. Each CDR3 is given with its conserved first and last residue. D genes are given only for firm matches. Size is omitted from some rows. Given values are once, few, many or a class for expanded clones.

CDR3 protein: CATSREGRLAATYEQYF; CDR3 DNA: TGTGCCACCAGCAGGGAGGGGCGTTTGGCAGCTACCTACGAGCAGTACTTC; J gene: TRBJ2-7; CDR3 length: 17; clone size: -; V gene: TRBV15; D gene: -
CDR3 protein: CASSPAGGTEAFF; CDR3 DNA: TGTGCCAGCAGCCCCGCGGGGGGCACTGAAGCTTTCTTT; J gene: TRBJ1-1; CDR3 length: 13; clone size: once; V gene: TRBV6-5; D gene: -
CDR3 protein: CSASEPVGARPQHF; CDR3 DNA: TGCAGTGCTAGTGAGCCTGTTGGGGCGAGGCCCCAGCATTTT; J gene: TRBJ1-5; CDR3 length: 14; clone size: -; V gene: TRBV20-1; D gene: -
CDR3 protein: CATSLTGAGETQYF; CDR3 DNA: TGTGCCACCAGCTTGACAGGGGCGGGAGAGACCCAGTACTTC; J gene: TRBJ2-5; CDR3 length: 14; clone size: -; V gene: TRBV24-1; D gene: TRBD1
CDR3 protein: CASSFSESYEQYF; CDR3 DNA: TGTGCCAGCAGTTTTTCCGAGAGCTACGAGCAGTACTTC; J gene: TRBJ2-7; CDR3 length: 13; clone size: -; V gene: TRBV27; D gene: -
CDR3 protein: CASRDSLMNTEAFF; CDR3 DNA: TGTGCCAGCAGGGACAGCTTAATGAACACTGAAGCTTTCTTT; J gene: TRBJ1-1; CDR3 length: 14; clone size: -; V gene: TRBV2; D gene: -
CDR3 protein: CASSLQGLRVYNEQFF; CDR3 DNA: TGTGCCAGTAGTTTACAGGGGCTGAGGGTTTACAATGAGCAGTTCTTC; J gene: TRBJ2-1; CDR3 length: 16; clone size: -; V gene: TRBV19; D gene: TRBD1
CDR3 protein: CSVLGTAPYEQYF; CDR3 DNA: TGCAGCGTCCTCGGGACAGCCCCCTACGAGCAGTACTTC; J gene: TRBJ2-7; CDR3 length: 13; clone size: -; V gene: TRBV29-1; D gene: TRBD1
CDR3 protein: CASSVSGELFF; CDR3 DNA: TGTGCCAGCAGCGTTTCGGGGGAGCTGTTTTTT; J gene: TRBJ2-2; CDR3 length: 11; clone size: -; V gene: TRBV9; D gene: -
CDR3 protein: CASSPQGAQETQYF; CDR3 DNA: TGTGCCAGCAGCCCACAGGGGGCCCAAGAGACCCAGTACTTC; J gene: TRBJ2-5; CDR3 length: 14; clone size: -; V gene: TRBV7-2; D gene: TRBD1
CDR3 protein: CASSFGTANYGYTF; CDR3 DNA: TGCGCCAGCAGCTTCGGGACAGCAAACTATGGCTACACCTTC; J gene: TRBJ1-2; CDR3 length: 14; clone size: -; V gene: TRBV5-1; D gene: TRBD1
CDR3 protein: CASSNGQGHTDTQYF; CDR3 DNA: TGTGCCAGCAGTAATGGACAGGGGCACACAGATACGCAGTATTTT; J gene: TRBJ2-3; CDR3 length: 15; clone size: -; V gene: TRBV27; D gene: TRBD1
CDR3 protein: CASSLDQAGPSYNEQFF; CDR3 DNA: TGTGCCAGCAGCTTAGATCAAGCGGGTCCCTCCTACAATGAGCAGTTCTTC; J gene: TRBJ2-1; CDR3 length: 17; clone size: -; V gene: TRBV5-4; D gene: -
CDR3 protein: CASSLGQSDTDTQYF; CDR3 DNA: TGTGCCAGCAGCTTGGGACAGAGCGACACAGATACGCAGTATTTT; J gene: TRBJ2-3; CDR3 length: 15; clone size: -; V gene: TRBV7-9; D gene: TRBD1
CDR3 protein: CASSQAGGSYEQYF; CDR3 DNA: TGTGCCAGCAGCCAAGCAGGGGGCTCCTACGAGCAGTACTTC; J gene: TRBJ2-7; CDR3 length: 14; clone size: once; V gene: TRBV11-2; D gene: TRBD1
CDR3 protein: CASSVAPASGNTIYF; CDR3 DNA: TGTGCCAGCAGTGTGGCCCCCGCATCTGGAAACACCATATATTTT; J gene: TRBJ1-3; CDR3 length: 15; clone size: -; V gene: TRBV2; D gene: -
CDR3 protein: CSARDGDRGHF; CDR3 DNA: TGCAGTGCTAGAGATGGGGACAGGGGACATTTT; J gene: TRBJ1-3; CDR3 length: 11; clone size: -; V gene: TRBV20-1; D gene: TRBD1
CDR3 protein: CASSPLLRSSGANVLTF; CDR3 DNA: TGTGCCAGCTCACCACTCCTGCGAAGCTCTGGGGCCAACGTCCTGACTTTC; J gene: TRBJ2-6; CDR3 length: 17; clone size: -; V gene: TRBV18; D gene: -
CDR3 protein: CASSHVLAGGYNEQFF; CDR3 DNA: TGTGCCAGCAGCCACGTCCTAGCGGGGGGATACAATGAGCAGTTCTTC; J gene: TRBJ2-1; CDR3 length: 16; clone size: few; V gene: TRBV4-2; D gene: TRBD2
CDR3 protein: CASREAGVLFF; CDR3 DNA: TGTGCCAGCAGGGAGGCTGGGGTGCTGTTTTTT; J gene: TRBJ2-2; CDR3 length: 11; clone size: -; V gene: TRBV2; D gene: -
CDR3 protein: CASSFGRAYNEQFF; CDR3 DNA: TGTGCCAGCAGCTTTGGCAGGGCTTACAATGAGCAGTTCTTC; J gene: TRBJ2-1; CDR3 length: 14; clone size: -; V gene: TRBV7-2; D gene: -
CDR3 protein: CASSLFSGELFF; CDR3 DNA: TGTGCCAGCAGCTTATTCTCCGGGGAGCTGTTTTTT; J gene: TRBJ2-2; CDR3 length: 12; clone size: -; V gene: TRBV11-2; D gene: -
CDR3 protein: CASSQDRSSGNTIYF; CDR3 DNA: TGCGCCAGCAGCCAAGATAGGAGCTCTGGAAACACCATATATTTT; J gene: TRBJ1-3; CDR3 length: 15; clone size: -; V gene: TRBV4-1; D gene: -
CDR3 protein: CASSLASPGDTDTQYF; CDR3 DNA: TGTGCCAGCAGCTTGGCCTCCCCAGGGGACACAGATACGCAGTATTTT; J gene: TRBJ2-3; CDR3 length: 16; clone size: -; V gene: TRBV5-4; D gene: -
CDR3 protein: CASSLGVPPSSYEQYF; CDR3 DNA: TGTGCCAGCAGCTTAGGAGTTCCACCGAGCTCCTACGAGCAGTACTTC; J gene: TRBJ2-7; CDR3 length: 16; clone size: -; V gene: TRBV7-6; D gene: -
CDR3 protein: CASSTRSEAFF; CDR3 DNA: TGTGCCAGCAGCACCCGCAGTGAAGCTTTCTTT; J gene: TRBJ1-1; CDR3 length: 11; clone size: once; V gene: TRBV7-8; D gene: -
CDR3 protein: CASSPQAGQDAAGYTF; CDR3 DNA: TGTGCCAGCTCACCACAAGCGGGACAGGACGCCGCTGGCTACACCTTC; J gene: TRBJ1-2; CDR3 length: 16; clone size: once; V gene: TRBV18; D gene: TRBD1
CDR3 protein: CASSLLFSSLPYNEQFF; CDR3 DNA: TGTGCCAGCAGCTTATTATTTTCCAGTCTCCCCTACAATGAGCAGTTCTTC; J gene: TRBJ2-1; CDR3 length: 17; clone size: -; V gene: TRBV7-2; D gene: -
CDR3 protein: CVSSENVDEQFF; CDR3 DNA: TGTGTTTCGAGTGAAAACGTCGATGAGCAGTTCTTC; J gene: TRBJ2-1; CDR3 length: 12; clone size: -; V gene: TRBV2; D gene: -